This is a list of T cell receptor beta chains from one sample in a study of Ad26.COV2.S vaccination and SARS-CoV-2 variants. Produced via immunoSEQ multiplex PCR; TCRdb's table is partial and in-frame only. This table has roughly 350,000 clones, roughly nine tenths appearing once. Material: peripheral blood, obtained in a trial of Ad26.COV2.S vaccine versus placebo. The receptors were sampled from a person between 18 and 65 years old who received the Ad26.COV2.S COVID-19 vaccine or a placebo. CDR3s include the opening cysteine and the closing phenylalanine or tryptophan. The D gene is left open where the match is weak. Size tells how often a clone was seen (once, few, many) or the class of an expanded clone, and some rows leave it out.

TRBV18	TRBJ1-3	.	few	CASSGLRDTIYF
TRBV10-3	TRBJ2-1	.	.	CAISRERDLNEQFF
TRBV5-5	TRBJ1-4	TRBD1	.	CASSKQTGGFNERLFF
TRBV7-3	TRBJ2-3	TRBD1	.	CASSLDRGVDTQYF
TRBV3-1/TRBV3-2	TRBJ1-2	.	.	CASSQDEGRGYTF
TRBV18	TRBJ1-1	TRBD1	.	CASSPGQGSAFF
TRBV5-6	TRBJ1-1	TRBD1	.	CASSLLRGQGGTEAFF
TRBV6-5	TRBJ1-2	.	.	CASSRPNRSGYGYTF
TRBV28	TRBJ1-4	.	once	CASSSPGGATNEKLFF
TRBV5-6	TRBJ1-5	TRBD1	.	CASSTRGAGLYSNQPQHF
TRBV6-2/TRBV6-3	TRBJ1-3	.	.	CASSYSDSGNTIYF
TRBV5-4	TRBJ1-4	.	.	CASSFGQNEKLFF
TRBV9	TRBJ1-4	TRBD1	.	CASTEGTGPSEKLFF
TRBV6-5	TRBJ1-4	TRBD1	.	CASSYKWTGGFGLFF
TRBV7-9	TRBJ1-2	TRBD1	.	CASSLAMSWDREDGYTF
TRBV7-8	TRBJ2-7	.	.	CASSLERAAGEQYF
TRBV27	TRBJ2-3	.	.	CASSLGVGAGDTQYF
TRBV12-5	TRBJ1-2	TRBD1	once	CASGFTGGFGYTF
TRBV7-9	TRBJ1-1	TRBD1	.	CASSPGTGGEFTEAFF
TRBV6-5	TRBJ2-1	TRBD2	once	CASRDSGGVNNEQFF
TRBV6-6	TRBJ1-5	TRBD1	.	CASSNLGGGVQPQHF
TRBV28	TRBJ1-2	.	once	CASRNRERGGYTF